The 22 T cell receptor beta chains below come from one sample, sequenced in a study of T cell changes during pregnancy in multiple sclerosis. The data were produced by immunoSEQ multiplex PCR, yet TCRdb's version contains in-frame clones alone and is incomplete. The sample contains about 51,000 clones, 94% of which appear only once. The specimen was CD4+ T cells from peripheral blood mononuclear cells, collected in the second trimester of pregnancy. Source of these receptors: a female donor with multiple sclerosis, enrolled in a pregnancy study.

V gene TRBV11-3 combines with J gene TRBJ2-2, with D possibly matching TRBD1 (7 bases). Deletions cut 5 bases from V and 4 bases from J, with 17 bases between. The CDR3 is 16 residues long. Germline V lookup: CDR1 SGHNT, CDR2 YENEEA. The chain's CDR3 is CASSPHTGEATGELFF. CDR3 sequence (DNA): TGTGCCAGCAGCCCCCATACAGGGGAGGCCACCGGGGAGCTGTTTTTT.

This rearrangement joins TRBV10-3 to TRBJ2-3; the D gene is possibly TRBD2 (6 bases). Germline-derived CDR1 and CDR2 are ENHRY and SYGVKD. The length of the CDR3 is 15 residues. Trimming cost V 3 bases and J 1 base, with 11 bases left between them. In nucleotides, the CDR3 is TGTGCCATCAGTGATGGACTACGGCGCACAGATACGCAGTATTTT. This gives the protein CAISDGLRRTDTQYF.

This sequence joins TRBV7-9 and TRBJ2-7, with D possibly matching TRBD1 (6 bases). Germline CDR1 and CDR2: SEHNR and FQNEAQ (reference sequence). The germline V and J ends were trimmed by 4 bases and 1 base, with 11 bases remaining between them. The CDR3 has 14 residues. CDR3 DNA sequence: TGTGCCAGCAGCTCAGGGGACCGATCCTACGAGCAGTACTTC. This gives the protein CASSSGDRSYEQYF.

The chain couples TRBV19 to TRBJ2-5; maybe TRBD2 (5 bases). This CDR3 is built from 16 residues. The germline gives CDR1 LNHDA, CDR2 SQIVND (reference sequence). Trimming shortened V by 2 bases and J by 2 bases, and 15 bases separated the two germline ends. CDR3 in DNA: TGTGCCAGTAGTATACGAGGAGGAGTCGGGCAAGAGACCCAGTACTTC. Translating it yields CASSIRGGVGQETQYF.

The chain employs TRBV11-1 and TRBJ1-2, with D possibly being TRBD1 (5 bases). V was trimmed by 1 base and J by 8 bases, leaving 14 bases between them. The germline CDR1 and CDR2 sequences are SGHAT and FQDESV (reference sequence). This CDR3 contains 14 residues. The CDR3 sequence is CASSLGPREEGYTF. The CDR3 DNA reads as TGTGCCAGCAGCTTAGGTCCCAGGGAGGAAGGCTACACCTTC.

The chain employs TRBV10-3 and TRBJ1-1; TRBD1 aligns across 7 bases. In germline, CDR1 is ENHRY, CDR2 SYGVKD. Trimming cost V 5 bases and J 1 base; bases outside gene matches: 7. The CDR3 has 15 residues. The CDR3 DNA is TGTGCCATCAGTTCCGACAGGGATGGGAACACTGAAGCTTTCTTT. Translating it yields CAISSDRDGNTEAFF.

This rearrangement joins TRBV28 to TRBJ1-5, with a possible D match to TRBD1 (6 bases). The length of the CDR3 is 17 residues. The V end lost 3 bases, the J end lost 2 bases, and 17 bases lay between the germline ends. Germline V lookup: CDR1 MDHEN, CDR2 SYDVKM. CDR3 sequence: CASSFRQARFRNQPQHF. CDR3 coding DNA: TGTGCCAGCAGTTTTCGACAGGCCCGTTTCCGCAATCAGCCCCAGCATTTT.

CDR3 DNA: TGCGCCAGCAGCTGGGGAGACAGGATAGGAAACACCATATATTTT. Its protein is CASSWGDRIGNTIYF. The chain recombines TRBV5-1 with TRBJ1-3, with a weak D call TRBD1 (6 bases). CDR3 size: 15 residues. Germline V gene sequence: CDR1 SGHRS, CDR2 YFSETQ. V lost 3 bases to trimming and J lost 4 bases, with 14 bases between them.

V gene TRBV6-6 combines with J gene TRBJ1-1; no clear D gene. Trimming shortened V by 5 bases and J by 1 base, and 8 bases separated the two germline ends. This CDR3 contains 13 residues. Germline values: CDR1 MNHNY, CDR2 SVGAGI (reference sequence). CDR3 region: CASSIRQNTEAFF. CDR3 in DNA: TGTGCCAGCAGTATCCGACAGAACACTGAAGCTTTCTTT.

This chain links TRBV5-1 with TRBJ2-1; 10 bases agree with TRBD2. Germline V gives CDR1 SGHRS, CDR2 YFSETQ. V lost 0 bases and J lost 12; bases outside the gene matches: 12. The CDR3 covers 16 residues. For the CDR3, the DNA is TGCGCCAGCAGCTTGGTTAGCGGGGGGCCGGGGTACTTGCAGTTCTTC. This codes for CASSLVSGGPGYLQFF. Complete variable domain (other parts from reference TRBV5-1 and TRBJ2-1): KAGVTQTPRYLIKTRGQQVTLSCSPISGHRSVSWYQQTPGQGLQFLFEYFSETQRNKGNFPGRFSGRQFSNSRSEMNVSTLELGDSALYLCASSLVSGGPGYLQFFGPGTRLTVL.

The chain employs TRBV7-2 and TRBJ1-3; D may be TRBD1 (6 bases). Germline V gene lookup returns CDR1 SGHTA and CDR2 FQGNSA. The ends were cut back, 1 base at V and 4 bases at J, with 11 bases in the middle. The CDR3 is made up of 15 amino acids. CDR3 DNA sequence: TGTGCCAGCAGCTTAGGGCAGGGGTTAGGAAACACCATATATTTT. Encoded protein: CASSLGQGLGNTIYF.

This clone appeared a few times. The V call is TRBV7-2, the J call TRBJ1-4; 11 bases fit TRBD1. Germline assignment: CDR1 SGHTA and CDR2 FQGNSA. Trimming at V came to 4 bases and at J to 8 bases, leaving 12 bases not matched to a gene. This CDR3 region has 17 residues. CDR3 sequence reads: CASSSFPRGQGGEKLFF. The CDR3 nucleotides read TGTGCCAGCAGCTCCTTTCCTCGGGGACAGGGGGGAGAAAAACTGTTTTTT.

CDR3 in amino acids: CASSLADRGAEQFF. CDR3 bases: TGTGCCAGCAGCCTCGCCGACAGGGGAGCGGAGCAGTTCTTC. The V and J genes are TRBV5-4 and TRBJ2-1, with 8 bases matching TRBD1. The V and J ends lost 4 bases and 10 bases, in that order; junction bases with no gene match: 10. CDR1 and CDR2 from the germline V gene are SGHNT and YYREEE (reference sequence). This CDR3 has 14 residues.

V is TRBV7-2 and J is TRBJ1-5; no clear D. With 3 bases removed from V and 4 bases from J, the gap between germline ends came to 7 bases. Germline V gene lookup returns CDR1 SGHTA and CDR2 FQGNSA. The CDR3 is made up of 13 amino acids. The CDR3 DNA is TGTGCCAGCAGCTTCACGGGGAATCAGCCCCAGCATTTT. Protein product: CASSFTGNQPQHF.

The V and J genes are TRBV7-2 and TRBJ2-3; the D gene is possibly TRBD2 (5 bases). Trimming pared 3 bases from V and 5 bases from J, leaving 12 bases between. Germline CDR1 reads SGHTA; CDR2 reads FQGNSA. This CDR3 contains 14 residues. The DNA of the CDR3 is TGTGCCAGCAGCTTTTCTCGGGGAGAAGATACGCAGTATTTT. It is translated as CASSFSRGEDTQYF.

This chain uses TRBV4-1 with TRBJ2-5; D gene uncertain. The V gene lost 0 bases and the J gene lost 2 bases, with 10 bases spanning the gap. The V gene's germline CDR1 is MGHRA and CDR2 YSYEKL. This CDR3 spans 15 amino acids. The CDR3 sequence is CASSQDPPPQETQYF. The CDR3 coding sequence is TGCGCCAGCAGCCAAGACCCCCCCCCACAAGAGACCCAGTACTTC.

The V call is TRBV7-9, the J call TRBJ1-3, with 8 bases lining up with TRBD1. Germline V lookup: CDR1 SEHNR, CDR2 FQNEAQ (reference sequence). Unmatched junction bases numbered 10, after V lost 5 bases and J lost 7 bases. The CDR3 consists of 15 residues. The CDR3 reads CASSRQGSQGNTIYF. CDR3 nucleotide sequence: TGTGCCAGCAGCAGACAGGGGTCCCAGGGGAACACCATATATTTT. Combining the CDR3 with reference TRBV7-9 and TRBJ1-3 gives the whole variable domain DTGVSQNPRHKITKRGQNVTFRCDPISEHNRLYWYRQTLGQGPEFLTYFQNEAQLEKSRLLSDRFSAERPKGSFSTLEIQRTEQGDSAMYLCASSRQGSQGNTIYFGEGSWLTVV.

The CDR3 is CASSEQGMGSYNSPLHF. The CDR3 bases are TGTGCCAGCAGTGAACAGGGAATGGGCTCCTATAATTCACCCCTCCACTTT. V usage is TRBV25-1 and J usage is TRBJ1-6; tentatively, D is TRBD1 (5 bases). Germline V gives CDR1 MGHDK, CDR2 SYGVNS. The V end lost 2 bases, the J end lost 0 bases, and 11 bases lay between the germline ends. The CDR3 loop spans 17 amino acids.

V usage is TRBV12-2 and J usage is TRBJ1-2. TRBV12-2 has pseudogene status. There are 12 residues in the CDR3. DNA for the CDR3: TGTGCAAGTCGCTCCAGAGGTCGTGGCTACACCTTC. Translating it yields CASRSRGRGYTF.

The chain links TRBV6-4 to TRBJ1-1; 10 positions match TRBD1. V was clipped by 0 bases and J by 10 bases; unmatched bases: 14. The CDR3 runs to 17 residues. CDR1 is MRHNA and CDR2 is SNTAGT in the germline V gene. The DNA of the CDR3 is TGTGCCAGCAGTGACTCTTCTGGGACAGGGGTTGGTGGTGGAGCTTTCTTT. Translated, it gives CASSDSSGTGVGGGAFF.

The chain couples TRBV2 to TRBJ1-5; D ambiguous. Germline V gene lookup returns CDR1 SNHLY and CDR2 FYNNEI. The CDR3 loop spans 13 amino acids. V was clipped by 4 bases and J by 4 bases, with 8 bases between them. This chain's CDR3 is CASSASLNQPQHF. The CDR3 DNA follows: TGTGCCAGCAGTGCGAGCCTAAATCAGCCCCAGCATTTT. Variable domain in full (rest from reference TRBV2 and TRBJ1-5): EPEVTQTPSHQVTQMGQEVILRCVPISNHLYFYWYRQILGQKVEFLVSFYNNEISEKSEIFDDQFSVERPDGSNFTLKIRSTKLEDSAMYFCASSASLNQPQHFGDGTRLSIL.

The chain recombines TRBV7-8 with TRBJ2-3; the D gene is possibly TRBD2 (6 bases). V dropped 1 base and J dropped 2 bases, with 10 bases sitting between them. CDR3 size: 15 residues. Germline V gives CDR1 SGHVS, CDR2 FQNEAQ. CDR3 DNA sequence: TGTGCCAGCAGCTTAGAAGGGACTGTCACAGATACGCAGTATTTT. Amino acid sequence: CASSLEGTVTDTQYF. Using reference TRBV7-8 and TRBJ2-3 for the parts outside the CDR3, the full variable domain is GAGVSQSPRYKVAKRGQDVALRCDPISGHVSLFWYQQALGQGPEFLTYFQNEAQLDKSGLPSDRFFAERPEGSVSTLKIQRTQQEDSAVYLCASSLEGTVTDTQYFGPGTRLTVL.